Sequencing of this TCR beta chain was carried out in a study of blood T cell repertoires in COVID-19. Study background: Whether acute or convalescent, the COVID-19 samples came from the United States, Italy and Spain.

The CDR3 length is 13 residues. V lost 3 bases and J 13 bases, leaving 19 bases between the germline ends. Germline V gene data show CDR1 as SGDLS and CDR2 as YYNGEE. Under the authors' procedure: Scientists estimated how many nucleated cells there were by amplifying reference gene primers. Generated by immunoSEQ multiplex PCR, the TCRdb table keeps only in-frame clones and is missing some. The V and J calls and clone size come from that table; D and trimming were worked out from the DNA. The profile covers about 180,000 clones, with 83% appearing a single time and 1.5% to 1.9% taken by the ten largest.

The receptor's source is a human donor in a cohort sampled during active COVID-19. Sequenced input: peripheral blood. The chain is built from TRBV9 and TRBJ1-2, with D perhaps matching TRBD1 (6 bases). The CDR3, as DNA: TGTGCCAGCAGCGCACCCCTAACAGGGACGAGCACCTTC. Its protein is CASSAPLTGTSTF. The complete variable domain, with remaining parts taken from reference TRBV9 and TRBJ1-2, reads DSGVTQTPKHLITATGQRVTLRCSPRSGDLSVYWYQQSLDQGLQFLIQYYNGEERAKGNILERFSAQQFPDLHSELNLSSLELGDSALYFCASSAPLTGTSTFGSGTRLTVV.